The 16 T cell receptor beta chains in this list originate from one sample, sequenced in a study of spatial heterogeneity in lung cancer (dated by TCRdb to about 2019). The method was 5' RACE. Sequencing instrument: NextSeq 500. In TCRdb, the public reads were trimmed at Q25 with fastp and aligned with MiXCR, with productive beta chains retained. For every CDR3 protein sequence, its rows merge into one entry that carries the most common genes and DNA. The sample table holds about 16,000 distinct CDR3 sequences, of which approximately 6% were seen once. The ten largest account for more than 20% of the sample. The time point label on this specimen signifies: blood at routine non-recurrence follow-up after resection. The specimen was PBMCs, collected at follow-up. These receptors originate from a male donor with early-stage non-small cell lung cancer.

This clonotype showed up many times. The chain links TRBV20-1 to TRBJ2-1, with 8 bases identical to TRBD2. The V gene's germline CDR1 is DFQATT and CDR2 SNEGSKA (reference sequence). With V trimmed by 7 bases and J by 2 bases, 13 bases remained unmatched. This CDR3 is built from 16 residues. This CDR3 is CSGDLSGSNPYNEQFF. In DNA form, the CDR3 reads TGCAGTGGAGACTTAAGCGGGAGCAACCCCTACAATGAGCAGTTCTTC.

Concerning this clonotype: A much larger clone differs from this one at a single base, so this may be a read error. This chain connects TRBV24-1 to TRBJ2-5, with 7 nucleotides matching TRBD2. The CDR3 runs to 17 residues. V gave up 4 bases and J gave up 1 base; unmatched junction bases: 11. CDR1 and CDR2 (germline): KGHDR, SFDVKD. The CDR3 nucleotides read TGTGCCACCAGTGAATCGACTAGCAGGACGCTCCAAGAGACCCAGTACTTC. It is translated as CATSESTSRTLQETQYF.

This clonotype was picked up many times. The chain is built from TRBV27 and TRBJ2-7, with 13 bases aligning to TRBD2. CDR3 size: 14 residues. The germline gives CDR1 MNHEY, CDR2 SMNVEV (reference sequence). The V and J ends lost 5 bases and 4 bases, in that order; junction bases with no gene match: 2. This CDR3 is CASSGTSGAYEQYF. In DNA, the CDR3 is TGTGCCAGCAGTGGGACTAGCGGGGCTTACGAGCAGTACTTC.

This clonotype appeared many times. This chain uses TRBV7-3 with TRBJ2-3; 10 bases are a match to TRBD2. The V and J ends lost 7 bases and 3 bases, in that order; junction bases with no gene match: 7. The CDR3 is made up of 15 amino acids. CDR1 and CDR2 (germline): SGHTA, FQGTGA. CDR3 in amino acids: CASTPSGSETDTQYF. Here the CDR3 DNA reads TGTGCCAGCACCCCTAGCGGGAGTGAGACAGATACGCAGTATTTT.

This clonotype rates as medium-sized (0.01 to 0.1%). This rearrangement joins TRBV18 to TRBJ2-1; TRBD2 is a possible D gene (6 bases). Germline-derived CDR1 and CDR2 are KGHSH and LQKENI. This CDR3 region has 15 residues. V was pared by 1 base and J by 6 bases, with 13 bases between. CDR3: CASSPRLVSGNEQFF. The CDR3, as DNA: TGTGCCAGCTCACCACGACTAGTTTCAGGCAATGAGCAGTTCTTC.

This clonotype occurred many times. The chain couples TRBV28 to TRBJ2-7; maybe TRBD2 (7 bases). V dropped 8 bases and J dropped 3 bases, with 17 bases sitting between them. This CDR3 contains 14 residues. The germline CDR1 and CDR2 sequences are MDHEN and SYDVKM. CDR3 in amino acids: CASFSAGGRYEQYF. The CDR3 bases are TGTGCCAGCTTCTCCGCCGGGGGGCGCTACGAGCAGTACTTC.

There are many counts of this clonotype. The V call is TRBV7-3, the J call TRBJ2-1; 7 nucleotides agree with TRBD1. V shed 0 bases, J shed 4 bases, and the junction held 3 bases outside the gene matches. The CDR3 is 15 amino acids. Germline CDR1 reads SGHTA; CDR2 reads FQGTGA. In nucleotides, the CDR3 is TGTGCCAGCAGCTTAACCGGACAGGCATACAATGAGCAGTTCTTC. Translated, it gives CASSLTGQAYNEQFF.

This clonotype was seen ten or more times. V is TRBV2 and J is TRBJ2-5; 7 nucleotides line up with TRBD1. CDR3 length: 15 residues. The V segment lost 4 bases and the J segment 2 bases; nucleotides outside the gene matches: 7. Looked up from germline, CDR1 is SNHLY and CDR2 is FYNNEI. The CDR3 DNA follows: TGTGCCAGCAGTGGAACAGGGGCGCAACAAGAGACCCAGTACTTC. Translated, it gives CASSGTGAQQETQYF.

This clonotype was picked up many times. The chain uses TRBV6-2 or TRBV6-3 and TRBJ1-3; no clear D gene. The CDR3 has 13 amino acids. Trimming took off 4 bases at V and 2 bases at J, with 6 bases between the two ends. CDR1 MNHEY and CDR2 SVGEGT come from the germline V gene. CDR3 in amino acids: CASSLAAGNTIYF. CDR3 in DNA: TGTGCCAGCAGTTTGGCGGCTGGAAACACCATATATTTT.

Ten or more counts support this clonotype. The chain couples TRBV7-2 to TRBJ2-5, with TRBD1 matching 7 bases. The CDR3 has 16 amino acids. CDR1 and CDR2 from the germline V gene are SGHTA and FQGNSA. The junction had 9 bases not matched to a gene; V was cut back by 1 base and J by 4 bases. Written as DNA, the CDR3 is TGTGCCAGCAGCTTAGACCCATACAGGGGAAGAGAGACCCAGTACTTC. Protein product: CASSLDPYRGRETQYF.

This clonotype has ten or more counts. The chain has TRBV6-2 or TRBV6-3 and TRBJ2-3; TRBD2 might be the D (6 bases). V dropped 7 bases and J dropped 1 base, with 15 bases sitting between them. Germline CDR1 reads MNHEY; CDR2 reads SVGEGT. This CDR3 region has 15 residues. CDR3 bases: TGTGCCAGCAATCCCTCGGGGGAGGGCACAGATACGCAGTATTTT. It specifies CASNPSGEGTDTQYF.

This clonotype was observed at least ten times. The V and J genes are TRBV2 and TRBJ2-1; tentatively, D is TRBD2 (5 bases). Trimming took 7 bases from V and 9 from J, leaving 19 bases between them. This CDR3 is 14 amino acids long. Germline loops: CDR1 SNHLY, CDR2 FYNNEI. The CDR3: CASTERASNPEQFF. The CDR3 DNA is TGTGCCAGCACAGAAAGGGCTAGCAACCCTGAGCAGTTCTTC. Together with reference TRBV2 and TRBJ2-1, the CDR3 gives the full variable domain: EPEVTQTPSHQVTQMGQEVILRCVPISNHLYFYWYRQILGQKVEFLVSFYNNEISEKSEIFDDQFSVERPDGSNFTLKIRSTKLEDSAMYFCASTERASNPEQFFGPGTRLTVL.

This clonotype was found many times. The chain has TRBV10-3 and TRBJ2-1; TRBD2 aligns across 9 bases. CDR1 and CDR2 (germline): ENHRY, SYGVKD. The V and J ends lost 0 bases and 3 bases, in that order; junction bases with no gene match: 6. The CDR3 extends over 17 amino acids. The CDR3, as DNA: TGTGCCATCAGTGAGTCGACGGCTAGCGGGATCTACAATGAGCAGTTCTTC. This gives the protein CAISESTASGIYNEQFF.

This clonotype occurred many times. J is TRBJ1-2 and V is TRBV10-3; D might be TRBD1 (5 bases). Trimming removed 5 bases at V and 0 bases at J, with 13 bases between. The CDR3 contains 15 residues. Per germline, CDR1 ENHRY and CDR2 SYGVKD. CDR3 loop: CAISKSGTSNYGYTF. The CDR3 DNA reads as TGTGCCATCAGTAAATCCGGGACCTCTAACTATGGCTACACCTTC.

This clonotype was seen at least ten times. This chain connects TRBV12-3 or TRBV12-4 to TRBJ2-1, with TRBD2 identical over 8 bases. The junction had 17 bases not matched to a gene; V was cut back by 0 bases and J by 7 bases. The CDR3 runs to 19 residues. For the CDR3, the DNA is TGTGCCAGCAGTTTAGCGCGAGTCGGTGAAGCGGGAGTGAGGAATGAGCAGTTCTTC. Its protein is CASSLARVGEAGVRNEQFF.

The table lists this clonotype with many counts. The chain links TRBV12-3 or TRBV12-4 to TRBJ2-4; D perhaps matches TRBD1 (5 bases). The CDR3 extends over 14 amino acids. With 6 bases removed from V and 3 bases from J, the gap between germline ends came to 12 bases. DNA of the CDR3: TGTGCCAGCAGCCCTTCAGGGTTCAAAAACATTCAGTACTTC. Protein: CASSPSGFKNIQYF.